The 26 T cell receptor beta chains below all came from one sample that was sequenced in a study of blood T cell repertoires in COVID-19. TCRdb's table, derived via immunoSEQ multiplex PCR, lists solely in-frame clones and lacks some. The sample has approximately 230,000 clones; approximately 82% are singletons. The sequenced sample was peripheral blood. The receptors were sampled from a man older than 75 with acute or convalescent COVID-19.

J is TRBJ2-4 and V is TRBV11-3, with 8 positions matching TRBD2. The V and J ends lost 5 bases and 3 bases, in that order; junction bases with no gene match: 9. The CDR3 is made up of 16 amino acids. Germline CDR1 and CDR2: SGHNT and YENEEA. The CDR3 loop reads CASSPGGGSGKNIQYF. CDR3 sequence (DNA): TGTGCCAGCAGCCCCGGGGGGGGTTCGGGCAAAAACATTCAGTACTTC.

The CDR3 is CASSQSISTGPLTDTQYF. In nucleotides, the CDR3 is TGTGCCAGCAGCCAATCAATCTCGACAGGGCCTCTCACAGATACGCAGTATTTT. This chain links TRBV3-1 (or the pseudogene TRBV3-2) with TRBJ2-3, with 7 bases lining up with TRBD1. Germline V gives CDR1 LGHDT, CDR2 YNNKEL (reference sequence). The J segment lost 2 bases and the V segment lost 2 bases, leaving 13 bases of the junction unmatched. This CDR3 comprises 18 residues.

The CDR3 nucleotides are TGTGCCAGCAGCCTTACAGCTGCAACTAATGAAAAACTGTTTTTT. Translated: CASSLTAATNEKLFF. This rearrangement joins TRBV9 to TRBJ1-4; D remains ambiguous. CDR3 size: 15 residues. Germline values: CDR1 SGDLS, CDR2 YYNGEE. V was pared by 4 bases and J by 0 bases, with 10 bases between.

The CDR3: CATREGEPNEQYF. The CDR3 DNA is TGTGCCACTAGGGAGGGAGAACCCAACGAGCAGTACTTC. This rearrangement joins TRBV6-5 to TRBJ2-7, with 7 nucleotides matching TRBD2. The CDR3 loop spans 13 amino acids. The germline V gene has CDR1 MNHEY and CDR2 SVGAGI. Trimming removed 10 bases from V and 5 bases from J; junction bases left unmatched: 11.

This clone was detected once. Other DNA sequences in the sample encode the same CDR3. The V and J genes are TRBV28 and TRBJ2-7; a possible D gene is TRBD1 (6 bases). There are 12 residues in the CDR3. CDR1 and CDR2 (germline): MDHEN, SYDVKM. V lost 5 bases and J 2 bases, leaving 7 bases between the germline ends. This CDR3 reads CASSRTAYEQYF. For the CDR3, the DNA is TGTGCCAGCAGTCGGACAGCCTACGAGCAGTACTTC.

The table lists this clone with many counts. The genes are TRBV7-8 and TRBJ2-5; the match to TRBD2 covers 8 bases. The CDR3 runs to 14 residues. V was clipped by 5 bases and J by 1 base; unmatched bases: 3. Germline CDR1 and CDR2: SGHVS and FQNEAQ. CDR3 residues: CASSTSGGQETQYF. CDR3 nucleotides: TGTGCCAGCAGCACGAGCGGGGGCCAAGAGACCCAGTACTTC.

This clone came up once. This chain links TRBV5-1 with TRBJ2-7; 14 bases are a match to TRBD2. From germline, CDR1 is SGHRS and CDR2 YFSETQ. V was clipped by 0 bases and J by 4 bases; unmatched bases: 3. CDR3 length equals 16 residues. CDR3 in amino acids: CASSLGTSGGRYEQYF. CDR3 nucleotides: TGCGCCAGCAGCTTGGGGACTAGCGGGGGGAGATACGAGCAGTACTTC.

This chain joins TRBV10-3 and TRBJ2-7, with TRBD2 matching over 7 bases. J gave up 6 bases and V 0 bases, and 5 bases lay outside the gene matches. This CDR3 has 14 amino acids. CDR1 ENHRY and CDR2 SYGVKD come from the germline V gene. CDR3 protein: CAISESTRELEQYF. The CDR3 DNA reads as TGTGCCATCAGTGAGTCCACGCGGGAGCTCGAGCAGTACTTC.

The chain links TRBV5-1 to TRBJ2-3, with 11 bases identical to TRBD2. Germline-derived CDR1 and CDR2 are SGHRS and YFSETQ. This CDR3 spans 15 amino acids. With 7 bases clipped from V and 0 bases from J, the junction kept 4 bases outside the gene matches. The CDR3 loop is CASQTSGDSTDTQYF. CDR3 in DNA: TGCGCCAGCCAGACTAGCGGGGATAGCACAGATACGCAGTATTTT.

The V gene is TRBV10-1, the J gene TRBJ2-7; 9 bases agree with TRBD1. Germline trimming cut 6 bases from V and 0 bases from J; bases unmatched to any gene: 6. The length of the CDR3 is 15 residues. CDR1 and CDR2 from the germline V gene are WNHNN and SYGVQD (reference sequence). The CDR3 DNA reads TGCGCCAGCAGCGCCGGGACAGGGAGCTCCTACGAGCAGTACTTC. Encoded protein: CASSAGTGSSYEQYF.

The chain combines TRBV12-3 or TRBV12-4 with TRBJ2-3; D is unclear. With 7 bases removed from V and 2 bases from J, the gap between germline ends came to 10 bases. This CDR3 has 13 amino acids. CDR3 sequence reads: CASKIDNTDTQYF. The CDR3 bases are TGTGCCAGCAAAATAGACAACACAGATACGCAGTATTTT.

About this clone: Germline and junction disagree at one end, which may indicate a read error. This chain links TRBV6-2 or TRBV6-3 with TRBJ2-1, with D possibly matching TRBD1 (6 bases). The CDR3 is 11 residues long. Germline lookup yields CDR1 MNHEY and CDR2 SVGEGT. CDR3 amino acids: CASSYNRDRIF. CDR3 sequence (DNA): TGTGCCAGCAGTTACAACAGGGACCGGATCTTC.

The chain employs TRBV7-2 and TRBJ2-5, with 8 bases aligning to TRBD1. The trim removed 3 bases at V and 9 bases at J, leaving 9 bases unmatched. The CDR3 has 14 residues. Germline lookup yields CDR1 SGHTA and CDR2 FQGNSA. The CDR3 here is CASSLDRVVGAQYF. CDR3 nucleotides: TGTGCCAGCAGCTTGGACAGGGTGGTGGGGGCCCAGTACTTC.

The DNA of the CDR3 is TGTGCCAGCAGTTCGACACGGGGGGGGTACGAGCAGTACTTC. This translates into CASSSTRGGYEQYF. The V call is TRBV28, the J call TRBJ2-7, with 8 bases identical to TRBD2. The CDR3 is made up of 14 amino acids. The trim removed 4 bases at V and 4 bases at J, leaving 6 bases unmatched. Germline CDR1 reads MDHEN; CDR2 reads SYDVKM.

The chain recombines TRBV2 with TRBJ2-3, with D unclear. Trimming took 5 bases from V and 1 from J, leaving 16 bases between them. Germline CDR1 SNHLY, CDR2 FYNNEI. The CDR3 is made up of 16 amino acids. In DNA form, the CDR3 reads TGTGCCAGCAGTCTAGACGAGGCCGTGGGCACAGATACGCAGTATTTT. This gives the protein CASSLDEAVGTDTQYF.

This clone was found a few times. The chain recombines TRBV3-1 (or the pseudogene TRBV3-2) with TRBJ2-7; 14 nucleotides align to TRBD2. Trimming cost V 6 bases and J 0 bases; bases outside gene matches: 4. Germline lookup yields CDR1 LGHDT and CDR2 YNNKEL (reference sequence). The CDR3 extends over 16 amino acids. The DNA for the CDR3 is TGTGCCAGCAGTCGGACTAGCGGGGGGAGCTCCTACGAGCAGTACTTC. Its translation is CASSRTSGGSSYEQYF.

V usage is TRBV5-6 and J usage is TRBJ2-2; tentatively, D is TRBD2 (5 bases). Germline V lookup: CDR1 SGHDT, CDR2 YYEEEE. Between the trimmed V and J ends, which lost 4 bases and 0 bases, there was a span of 13 bases. The CDR3 consists of 16 residues. In DNA form, the CDR3 reads TGTGCCAGCAGCCGCGTACGGGGAACGAACACCGGGGAGCTGTTTTTT. It encodes CASSRVRGTNTGELFF.

The chain uses TRBV5-1 and TRBJ1-6, with TRBD1 matching 8 bases. Germline CDR1 reads SGHRS; CDR2 reads YFSETQ. V was clipped by 5 bases and J by 0 bases; unmatched bases: 13. CDR3 length: 19 residues. The CDR3 reads CASRADIGQGRSYNSPLHF. CDR3 coding DNA: TGCGCCAGCAGGGCCGATATCGGACAGGGACGCTCCTATAATTCACCCCTCCACTTT.

V usage is TRBV18 and J usage is TRBJ2-3, with TRBD1 identical over 8 bases. The junction had 7 bases not matched to a gene; V was cut back by 3 bases and J by 2 bases. CDR3 length: 16 residues. Germline CDR1 and CDR2: KGHSH and LQKENI. The CDR3 is CASSPAGQVHTDTQYF. The DNA for the CDR3 is TGTGCCAGCTCACCGGCGGGACAGGTTCACACAGATACGCAGTATTTT.

This clone was seen just once. The chain uses TRBV18 and TRBJ2-5; no firm D call. The V end was cut by 3 bases, the J end by 2 bases, with 13 bases between. The germline CDR1 and CDR2 sequences are KGHSH and LQKENI. The CDR3 extends over 15 amino acids. CDR3: CASSPSITLQETQYF. In nucleotides, the CDR3 is TGTGCCAGCTCACCGTCTATCACCTTACAAGAGACCCAGTACTTC.

The chain employs TRBV9 and TRBJ2-1; tentative D call: TRBD2 (5 bases). The V end was cut by 0 bases, the J end by 8 bases, with 18 bases between. The CDR3 consists of 16 residues. Germline V gene data show CDR1 as SGDLS and CDR2 as YYNGEE. This chain's CDR3 is CASSVVGLARVDEQFF. DNA of the CDR3: TGTGCCAGCAGCGTAGTCGGACTTGCAAGGGTGGATGAGCAGTTCTTC.

The chain has TRBV6-5 and TRBJ1-2; tentatively, D is TRBD1 (6 bases). The CDR3 is 13 residues long. V lost 6 bases, J lost 2 bases, and 10 bases lay in between. The germline CDR1 and CDR2 sequences are MNHEY and SVGAGI. Here the CDR3 DNA reads TGTGCCAGCAGGGGGGCCAACAACTATGGCTACACCTTC. Residues: CASRGANNYGYTF.

CDR3 DNA sequence: TGTGCCACCAGTGATTTGACAGGGGCAGAGTCAGGAGATACGCAGTATTTT. It is translated as CATSDLTGAESGDTQYF. The chain is built from TRBV24-1 and TRBJ2-3; 7 nucleotides match TRBD1. CDR1 and CDR2 from the germline V gene are KGHDR and SFDVKD. The J segment lost 5 bases and the V segment lost 0 bases, leaving 10 bases of the junction unmatched. This CDR3 comprises 17 residues.

In this sample, this clone turned up once. This sequence joins TRBV30 and TRBJ2-5, with TRBD2 as a possible D gene (5 bases). This CDR3 region has 13 residues. V lost 7 bases and J lost 2, with 14 bases in between. The germline V gene has CDR1 GTSNPN and CDR2 SVGIG (reference sequence). CDR3 loop: CASRVASQETQYF. DNA of the CDR3: TGTGCCTCGCGGGTAGCGTCACAAGAGACCCAGTACTTC.

The chain recombines TRBV6-1 with TRBJ2-7; the match to TRBD1 covers 12 bases. Germline assignment: CDR1 MNHNS and CDR2 SASEGT. J lost 8 bases, V lost 2 bases, and 10 bases had no gene match. The CDR3 extends over 16 amino acids. CDR3 in DNA: TGTGCCAGCAGTGAATCAATGGGGACAGGGGGCGGTAAGCAGTACTTC. It encodes CASSESMGTGGGKQYF.

This clone was picked up one time. The chain recombines TRBV5-1 with TRBJ2-1, with TRBD1 identical over 8 bases. This CDR3 spans 15 amino acids. J gave up 2 bases and V 2 bases, and 3 bases lay outside the gene matches. Looked up from germline, CDR1 is SGHRS and CDR2 is YFSETQ. The CDR3 DNA reads TGCGCCAGCAGCTTACAGGGGGAGGCCTACAATGAGCAGTTCTTC. It encodes CASSLQGEAYNEQFF.